The T cell receptor (beta chain) described here comes from a study of regulatory T cells in long-lasting Graves disease. This clonotype has a count of ten or more. Germline assignment: CDR1 MDHEN and CDR2 SYDVKM. The V end lost 5 bases, the J end lost 1 base, and 23 bases lay between the germline ends. There are 19 residues in the CDR3. Combining iRepertoire HTBI primers with Arm-PCR of CDR3 regions, the authors built TCR beta libraries. TCRdb re-called the multiplex PCR reads with MiXCR, one entry per CDR3 protein. The sample yields 300,000 to 350,000 distinct CDR3 sequences, around 20% seen once. Time point denoted: persistent/refractory GD, antithyroid drugs over 5 years with positive TRAb. RNA isolated from PBMCs was used to make the TCR library. Diagnoses of Graves' disease were made by American Thyroid Association guidelines.

The clonotype comes from a female donor with Graves disease. The chain is built from TRBV28 and TRBJ1-4; no clear D. The sequenced sample was peripheral blood mononuclear cells (PBMCs), obtained when the disease was refractory, from a patient treated with antithyroid drugs. The CDR3 loop reads CASSPVGESMWETNEKLFF. CDR3 nucleotides: TGTGCCAGCAGTCCTGTCGGGGAAAGCATGTGGGAAACTAATGAAAAACTGTTTTTT.